A single sample gave rise to the 23 T cell receptor beta chains below, sequenced in a study of human T cells and chemical hapten exposure (dated by TCRdb to the early 2020s). The intended sense of this specimen's time point label: pre-sensitization, week 0. The sample's treatment or condition label, in plain terms: therapeutic diphenylcyclopropenone sensitization with weekly scalp DPC. Receptor libraries were prepared by RACE. Sequencing was performed on a NextSeq 500. The public reads were run again by TCRdb, first through fastp at Q25 and then through MiXCR, and only productive beta chains were kept. Entries that share a CDR3 protein sequence are merged under the most common genes and DNA. The sample has roughly 380,000 distinct CDR3 sequences on record, about 5.1% of them singletons. Of the sample, 2.5% to 3% is held by the ten largest clones. The sample consisted of whole blood, taken in connection with sensitization to the hapten diphenylcyclopropenone (DPC). These receptor sequences come from a woman in her fifties or sixties with alopecia areata. Some clones in this sample may be carry-over from other donors' samples.

At least ten counts were recorded for this clonotype. The V call is TRBV5-5, the J call TRBJ1-5; TRBD1 matches 9 bases. The germline CDR1 and CDR2 sequences are SGHKS and YYEKEE (reference sequence). After removal of 0 bases from V and 3 bases from J, the junction contained 4 bases not matched to a gene. The CDR3 loop spans 16 amino acids. The CDR3 region is CASSLGTGVFNQPQHF. The CDR3 coding sequence is TGTGCCAGCAGCTTGGGGACAGGGGTATTCAATCAGCCCCAGCATTTT.

The chain uses TRBV10-3 and TRBJ1-2; D unresolved. Germline V CDR1 and CDR2: ENHRY, SYGVKD. V lost 5 bases and J lost 4, with 11 bases in between. The CDR3 loop spans 13 amino acids. CDR3 region: CAISPGVGYGYTF. DNA for the CDR3: TGTGCCATCAGTCCTGGCGTGGGCTATGGCTACACCTTC.

This clonotype has at least ten counts. V usage is TRBV5-1 and J usage is TRBJ1-1; D not resolved. In germline, CDR1 is SGHRS, CDR2 YFSETQ. With 7 bases removed from V and 5 bases from J, the gap between germline ends came to 18 bases. This CDR3 has 14 amino acids. CDR3 residues: CASFRDGGRTEAFF. CDR3 nucleotides: TGCGCCAGCTTCCGTGACGGAGGAAGGACTGAAGCTTTCTTT. The full variable domain, rest sourced from reference TRBV5-1 and TRBJ1-1, is KAGVTQTPRYLIKTRGQQVTLSCSPISGHRSVSWYQQTPGQGLQFLFEYFSETQRNKGNFPGRFSGRQFSNSRSEMNVSTLELGDSALYLCASFRDGGRTEAFFGQGTRLTVV.

This clonotype was seen at least ten times. The chain recombines TRBV14 with TRBJ1-4; D might be TRBD1 (6 bases). CDR3 size: 14 residues. Germline V gives CDR1 SGHDN, CDR2 FVKESK. Between the trimmed V and J ends, which lost 4 bases and 8 bases, there was a span of 14 bases. CDR3 sequence reads: CASSRITGSEKLFF. The CDR3 nucleotides are TGTGCCAGCAGCCGAATAACAGGGAGCGAAAAACTGTTTTTT. The full variable domain, completed using reference TRBV14 and TRBJ1-4, is EAGVTQFPSHSVIEKGQTVTLRCDPISGHDNLYWYRRVMGKEIKFLLHFVKESKQDESGMPNNRFLAERTGGTYSTLKVQPAELEDSGVYFCASSRITGSEKLFFGSGTQLSVL.

This clonotype was counted ten times or more. The chain carries TRBV20-1 and TRBJ2-7, with D perhaps TRBD2 (6 bases). Trimming took 6 bases from V and 6 from J, leaving 15 bases between them. The CDR3 loop spans 12 amino acids. Germline V gene sequence: CDR1 DFQATT, CDR2 SNEGSKA (reference sequence). The CDR3 reads CSAPAGTSEQYF. The CDR3 bases are TGCAGTGCCCCGGCGGGGACGAGCGAGCAGTACTTC.

This clonotype was detected only a few times. The V call is TRBV6-5, the J call TRBJ2-6; D is ambiguous. Per the germline V gene, CDR1 is MNHEY and CDR2 is SVGAGI. Trimming pared 6 bases from V and 4 bases from J, leaving 13 bases between. The CDR3 has 15 amino acids. The CDR3 here is CASSPRVRGANVLTF. The CDR3 DNA reads TGTGCCAGCAGCCCCCGGGTGCGGGGGGCCAACGTCCTGACTTTC.

This clonotype has ten or more counts. The chain combines TRBV12-3 or TRBV12-4 with TRBJ2-1; the D is unclear. The CDR3 has 16 amino acids. V was trimmed by 0 bases and J by 0 bases, leaving 9 bases between them. CDR3 nucleotides: TGTGCCAGCAGTTTAGCAGTCCTTAGCTCCTACAATGAGCAGTTCTTC. Amino acid sequence: CASSLAVLSSYNEQFF.

V gene TRBV10-2 combines with J gene TRBJ2-1, with D maybe TRBD2 (6 bases). V was trimmed by 6 bases and J by 10 bases, leaving 22 bases between them. CDR3 size: 15 residues. Germline loops: CDR1 WSHSY, CDR2 SAAADI. As DNA, the CDR3 is TGCGCCAGCAGGGAGACTAGTCCTCTACCCGAAGAGCAGTTCTTC. It yields the protein CASRETSPLPEEQFF.

This clonotype occurred many times. The rearrangement joins TRBV28 to TRBJ2-7; 9 positions agree with TRBD1. The CDR3 length is 14 residues. Germline V CDR1 and CDR2: MDHEN, SYDVKM. The V segment lost 6 bases and the J segment 7 bases; nucleotides outside the gene matches: 10. The CDR3 DNA reads as TGTGCCAGCAGACCCGGGACAGGGCCCTGGGAGCAGTACTTC. It encodes CASRPGTGPWEQYF.

This clonotype was picked up a small number of times. The chain is built from TRBV7-2 and TRBJ2-4, with a possible D match to TRBD1 (5 bases). Trimming pared 4 bases from V and 8 bases from J, leaving 24 bases between. Germline CDR1 and CDR2: SGHTA and FQGNSA. This CDR3 is 17 amino acids long. CDR3 nucleotide sequence: TGTGCCAGCAGCTGGTCCCCGGACACCCCGACTGGTGACATTCAGTACTTC. Translating it yields CASSWSPDTPTGDIQYF.

V is TRBV27 and J is TRBJ1-5; TRBD1 matches at 8 bases. V shed 8 bases, J shed 3 bases, and the junction held 6 bases outside the gene matches. The CDR3 has 14 residues. Looked up from germline, CDR1 is MNHEY and CDR2 is SMNVEV (reference sequence). The CDR3 coding sequence is TGTGCCAGCTCGAAGACAGGGGACAATCAGCCCCAGCATTTT. This gives the protein CASSKTGDNQPQHF.

This clonotype appeared many times. The V gene is TRBV9, the J gene TRBJ2-1; TRBD2 aligns across 14 bases. There are 20 residues in the CDR3. V gave up 3 bases and J gave up 4 bases; unmatched junction bases: 15. CDR1 and CDR2 (germline): SGDLS, YYNGEE. CDR3 residues: CASSASPGLAGVARYNEQFF. As DNA, the CDR3 is TGTGCCAGCAGCGCCTCACCGGGACTAGCGGGAGTAGCCCGGTACAATGAGCAGTTCTTC.

This clonotype was counted many times. The rearrangement uses TRBV20-1 and TRBJ1-6, with 10 bases identical to TRBD1. Germline V gene sequence: CDR1 DFQATT, CDR2 SNEGSKA (reference sequence). The CDR3 sequence is 14 residues long. V lost 6 bases and J lost 7; bases outside the gene matches: 6. The CDR3 region is CSAKGTGDNSPLHF. In DNA form, the CDR3 reads TGCAGTGCAAAAGGGACAGGGGACAATTCACCCCTCCACTTT.

This clonotype was seen many times. J is TRBJ2-2 and V is TRBV7-2; 7 bases are shared with TRBD2. The germline gives CDR1 SGHTA, CDR2 FQGNSA. The junction had 9 bases not matched to a gene; V was cut back by 0 bases and J by 5 bases. This CDR3 has 17 residues. This chain's CDR3 is CASSLAVTGGGTGELFF. The CDR3 DNA reads as TGTGCCAGCAGCTTAGCGGTGACGGGAGGAGGGACCGGGGAGCTGTTTTTT.

The sample holds many counts of this clonotype. The chain couples TRBV5-1 to TRBJ2-3; 7 nucleotides align to TRBD1. The CDR3 loop spans 13 amino acids. Germline values: CDR1 SGHRS, CDR2 YFSETQ. The V segment lost 7 bases and the J segment 2 bases; nucleotides outside the gene matches: 4. This CDR3 reads CASGRGYTDTQYF. The CDR3 bases are TGCGCCAGCGGCAGGGGGTACACAGATACGCAGTATTTT.

The sample holds many counts of this clonotype. The V gene is TRBV27, the J gene TRBJ2-3; D perhaps matches TRBD1 (5 bases). The CDR3 is 16 residues long. Germline assignment: CDR1 MNHEY and CDR2 SMNVEV (reference sequence). Trimming took 0 bases from V and 6 from J, leaving 16 bases between them. CDR3 sequence: CASSLSVPRGIDTQYF. CDR3 coding DNA: TGTGCCAGCAGTTTATCAGTACCAAGGGGAATTGATACGCAGTATTTT.

In its sample, this clonotype was seen many times. CDR3 sequence reads: CATSNSGNTIYF. The DNA of the CDR3 is TGTGCCACCAGTAACTCTGGAAACACCATATATTTT. The genes are TRBV15 and TRBJ1-3; D gene unclear. The germline V and J ends were trimmed by 6 bases and 0 bases, with 3 bases remaining between them. The CDR3 has 12 residues. Looked up from germline, CDR1 is LNHNV and CDR2 is YYDKDF (reference sequence).

The gene calls are TRBV6-5 and TRBJ1-1; D ambiguous. The V end lost 7 bases, the J end lost 4 bases, and 4 bases lay between the germline ends. This CDR3 comprises 10 residues. The V gene's germline CDR1 is MNHEY and CDR2 SVGAGI. The DNA of the CDR3 is TGTGCCAGCACAGGCACTGAAGCTTTCTTT. Its protein product is CASTGTEAFF.

This clonotype appeared a few times. This rearrangement joins TRBV7-2 to TRBJ1-4; unclear D gene. The CDR3 is 17 amino acids. Germline values: CDR1 SGHTA, CDR2 FQGNSA. V lost 3 bases to trimming and J lost 7 bases, with 21 bases between them. CDR3 sequence reads: CASSFGPAAIPGEKLFF. The DNA of the CDR3 is TGTGCCAGCAGCTTCGGTCCCGCTGCAATCCCCGGTGAAAAACTGTTTTTT.

This clonotype was counted at least ten times. This chain connects TRBV6-5 to TRBJ1-1; no definite D call. Trimming pared 2 bases from V and 0 bases from J, leaving 4 bases between. Germline V gene sequence: CDR1 MNHEY, CDR2 SVGAGI. This CDR3 contains 13 residues. The CDR3 is CASSYTVNTEAFF. DNA of the CDR3: TGTGCCAGCAGTTACACGGTGAACACTGAAGCTTTCTTT.

There are many counts of this clonotype. This chain connects TRBV7-2 to TRBJ2-2; 9 bases line up with TRBD2. The germline V gene has CDR1 SGHTA and CDR2 FQGNSA. The CDR3 is made up of 15 amino acids. V was clipped by 3 bases and J by 6 bases; unmatched bases: 5. The CDR3 bases are TGTGCCAGCAGCTTTATAGCGGGGGAGGCCGGGGAGCTGTTTTTT. Translating gives CASSFIAGEAGELFF.

The chain recombines TRBV29-1 with TRBJ2-1; the D call may be TRBD1 or TRBD2 (5 bases each). V was clipped by 7 bases and J by 5 bases, with 12 bases between them. CDR1 is SQVTM, CDR2 ANQGSEA, per germline. The CDR3 has 12 residues. The CDR3 sequence: CSAGRPDNEQFF. CDR3 coding DNA: TGCAGCGCGGGACGTCCTGACAATGAGCAGTTCTTC.

The rearrangement uses TRBV7-2 and TRBJ2-3, with 10 bases fitting TRBD2. This CDR3 region has 17 residues. V gave up 5 bases and J gave up 5 bases; unmatched junction bases: 13. Per germline, CDR1 SGHTA and CDR2 FQGNSA. The CDR3 here is CASSLDFSGGSGDTQYF. The CDR3, as DNA: TGTGCCAGCAGCCTCGACTTTAGCGGGGGGAGCGGAGATACGCAGTATTTT.